The 31 T cell receptor beta chains in this list originate from one sample, sequenced in a study of OX40 agonist ivuxolimab in advanced cancers. The method was the immunoSEQ multiplex PCR assay. TCRdb retrieved this table from immuneACCESS and kept in-frame rearrangements only. Not all clones are present; in checked studies, unresolved V genes account for under half, and no reason is known for the remainder. Recorded for this sample are roughly 60,000 clones; roughly 87% of them occurred a single time. The top ten hold around 0.56% of the sample. Sequenced material: CD4+ or CD8+ T cells sorted from blood, taken in a trial of the OX40 agonist ivuxolimab. The receptors come from an adult with an advanced solid tumor such as melanoma, head and neck, liver or kidney cancer.

The chain couples TRBV4-2 to TRBJ2-6; D gene ambiguous. V dropped 1 base and J dropped 4 bases, with 8 bases sitting between them. The CDR3 has 15 residues. Germline lookup yields CDR1 LGHNA and CDR2 YNFKEQ. CDR3 sequence reads: CASSQAGGGANVLTF. The CDR3 DNA reads TGTGCCAGCAGCCAAGCAGGTGGGGGGGCCAACGTCCTGACTTTC.

The sample holds a few counts of this clone. The rearrangement links TRBV6-6 to TRBJ1-6; possibly TRBD1 for D (6 bases). This CDR3 has 14 residues. V was trimmed by 7 bases and J by 4 bases, leaving 11 bases between them. Germline V CDR1 and CDR2: MNHNY, SVGAGI (reference sequence). This chain's CDR3 is CASIVGQYNSPLHF. The CDR3 DNA follows: TGTGCCAGCATCGTCGGACAGTATAATTCACCCCTCCACTTT.

The rearrangement uses TRBV19 and TRBJ2-1; no definite D call. The V end was cut by 5 bases, the J end by 0 bases, with 14 bases between. The CDR3 is 16 residues long. Looked up from germline, CDR1 is LNHDA and CDR2 is SQIVND (reference sequence). The CDR3 protein is CASSPRGMSSYNEQFF. The CDR3 nucleotides read TGTGCCAGTAGTCCCCGTGGGATGAGCTCCTACAATGAGCAGTTCTTC.

The chain is built from TRBV28 and TRBJ2-2; weak D call: TRBD1 (7 bases). Trimming took off 3 bases at V and 5 bases at J, with 13 bases between the two ends. CDR1 MDHEN and CDR2 SYDVKM come from the germline V gene. The CDR3 sequence is 15 residues long. The CDR3: CASSLAQGRTGELFF. In DNA form, the CDR3 reads TGTGCCAGCAGTTTGGCACAGGGGAGGACCGGGGAGCTGTTTTTT.

V is TRBV25-1 and J is TRBJ2-3, with D uncertain. CDR1 MGHDK and CDR2 SYGVNS come from the germline V gene. V was clipped by 0 bases and J by 0 bases, with 7 bases between them. The CDR3 has 15 amino acids. The CDR3 loop is CASSEYGGSTDTQYF. The CDR3 DNA is TGTGCCAGCAGTGAATATGGCGGTAGCACAGATACGCAGTATTTT.

This clone came up a few times. V is TRBV27 and J is TRBJ2-1; D gene ambiguous. Germline lookup yields CDR1 MNHEY and CDR2 SMNVEV (reference sequence). The CDR3 runs 15 residues. V lost 3 bases and J 1 base, leaving 10 bases between the germline ends. CDR3 residues: CASSFVPTSYNEQFF. CDR3 nucleotide sequence: TGTGCCAGCAGTTTTGTCCCGACGTCCTACAATGAGCAGTTCTTC.

The CDR3 reads CASSLAPSGPGTQYF. In DNA, the CDR3 is TGTGCCAGCAGCTTGGCACCTAGCGGTCCCGGGACCCAGTACTTC. The rearrangement uses TRBV5-4 and TRBJ2-5; 7 bases are a match to TRBD2. Germline V gene data show CDR1 as SGHNT and CDR2 as YYREEE (reference sequence). CDR3 length: 15 residues. After removal of 0 bases from V and 7 bases from J, the junction contained 9 bases not matched to a gene.

This chain links TRBV5-1 with TRBJ1-5; weak D call: TRBD1 (6 bases). V was shortened by 1 base and J by 0 bases, with 8 bases between the two germline ends. This CDR3 is 15 amino acids long. Germline values: CDR1 SGHRS, CDR2 YFSETQ. In DNA form, the CDR3 reads TGCGCCAGCAGCTTGTCAGGGGTTAGCAATCAGCCCCAGCATTTT. Amino acids: CASSLSGVSNQPQHF.

The chain employs TRBV5-1 and TRBJ2-7, with D possibly being TRBD1 (7 bases). Trimming pared 1 base from V and 7 bases from J, leaving 18 bases between. CDR1 SGHRS and CDR2 YFSETQ come from the germline V gene. The length of the CDR3 is 15 residues. CDR3 residues: CASSLSAGGSREQYF. Here the CDR3 DNA reads TGCGCCAGCAGCTTGTCGGCAGGGGGGTCGAGGGAGCAGTACTTC.

The chain recombines TRBV5-1 with TRBJ2-3; D is unclear. Per germline, CDR1 SGHRS and CDR2 YFSETQ. V was clipped by 2 bases and J by 4 bases, with 14 bases between them. There are 15 residues in the CDR3. CDR3 nucleotide sequence: TGCGCCAGCAGCTTTTCTAACAAGGGTCCAGATACGCAGTATTTT. This encodes CASSFSNKGPDTQYF.

V and J are TRBV11-2 and TRBJ1-3; 8 nucleotides line up with TRBD1. V shed 5 bases, J shed 0 bases, and the junction held 9 bases outside the gene matches. This CDR3 contains 17 residues. CDR1 and CDR2 from the germline V gene are SGHAT and FQNNGV. For the CDR3, the DNA is TGTGCCAGCAGCGAGCAGCCAGGGACAGGCTCTGGAAACACCATATATTTT. This sequence encodes CASSEQPGTGSGNTIYF.

The gene calls are TRBV11-2 and TRBJ2-5; 9 nucleotides line up with TRBD2. The CDR3 has 15 amino acids. V shed 0 bases and J 5 bases; nucleotides not matched to a gene: 4. CDR1 is SGHAT and CDR2 is FQNNGV in the germline V gene. CDR3 in amino acids: CASSLDQREAETQYF. In DNA form, the CDR3 reads TGTGCCAGCAGCTTAGATCAGCGGGAGGCGGAGACCCAGTACTTC.

This chain links TRBV5-1 with TRBJ2-3; the match to TRBD2 covers 12 bases. Per germline, CDR1 SGHRS and CDR2 YFSETQ. This CDR3 comprises 15 residues. V lost 4 bases, J lost 4 bases, and 4 bases stayed unmatched. CDR3 amino acids: CASSTGLAGPDTQYF. As DNA, the CDR3 is TGCGCCAGCAGCACGGGACTAGCGGGCCCAGATACGCAGTATTTT.

V is TRBV21-1 and J is TRBJ2-3; the table's D call, TRBD2, was not checked against the DNA. TRBV21-1 is given as a pseudogene. The CDR3 spans 14 residues. CDR3 DNA: TGTGCCCCCCTAACGGGGGTTAACACAGATACGCAGTATTTT. It translates to CAPLTGVNTDTQYF.

The table lists this clone with a few counts. This sequence joins TRBV6-1 and TRBJ2-2; no definite D call. The CDR3 totals 12 residues. The V gene lost 4 bases and the J gene lost 5 bases, with 5 bases spanning the gap. Germline CDR1 is MNHNS and CDR2 is SASEGT. This CDR3 is CASSVGTGELFF. In DNA, the CDR3 is TGTGCCAGCAGTGTTGGGACCGGGGAGCTGTTTTTT.

The chain has TRBV5-1 and TRBJ1-1; D not resolved. This CDR3 region has 14 residues. Germline CDR1 reads SGHRS; CDR2 reads YFSETQ. Trimming removed 1 base at V and 4 bases at J, with 11 bases between. The chain's CDR3 is CASSLKETGTEAFF. The CDR3 bases are TGCGCCAGCAGCTTGAAGGAGACGGGCACTGAAGCTTTCTTT.

The genes are TRBV2 and TRBJ1-1; D gene ambiguous. V was trimmed by 7 bases and J by 3 bases, leaving 9 bases between them. Germline values: CDR1 SNHLY, CDR2 FYNNEI. The CDR3 covers 12 residues. CDR3 in DNA: TGTGCCAGCACAACAGCTGACACTGAAGCTTTCTTT. It specifies CASTTADTEAFF.

V is TRBV6-5 and J is TRBJ1-5; D is ambiguous. Trimming pared 5 bases from V and 2 bases from J, leaving 7 bases between. Germline-derived CDR1 and CDR2 are MNHEY and SVGAGI. The CDR3 extends over 13 amino acids. Here the CDR3 reads CASSKGGNQPQHF. For the CDR3, the DNA is TGTGCCAGCAGTAAGGGTGGCAATCAGCCCCAGCATTTT.

The V and J genes are TRBV7-2 and TRBJ1-2, with TRBD1 as a possible D gene (5 bases). Germline V gives CDR1 SGHTA, CDR2 FQGNSA. This CDR3 comprises 13 residues. The ends were cut back, 2 bases at V and 8 bases at J, with 12 bases in the middle. The CDR3 DNA is TGTGCCAGCAGCTTAAACAGGCCCCTGGGCTACACCTTC. Its protein product is CASSLNRPLGYTF. The full variable domain, its missing parts supplied by reference TRBV7-2 and TRBJ1-2, is GAGVSQSPSNKVTEKGKDVELRCDPISGHTALYWYRQSLGQGLEFLIYFQGNSAPDKSGLPSDRFSAERTGGSVSTLTIQRTQQEDSAVYLCASSLNRPLGYTFGSGTRLTVV.

The chain recombines TRBV6-5 with TRBJ2-5; tentative D call: TRBD2 (5 bases). The V end lost 6 bases, the J end lost 9 bases, and 11 bases lay between the germline ends. Germline CDR1 MNHEY, CDR2 SVGAGI. The CDR3 consists of 11 residues. The CDR3 loop reads CASRRAGAQYF. CDR3 nucleotide sequence: TGTGCCAGCAGGCGGGCCGGGGCCCAGTACTTC.

The gene calls are TRBV6-5 and TRBJ2-5; D perhaps matches TRBD1 (6 bases). With 5 bases removed from V and 7 bases from J, the gap between germline ends came to 8 bases. CDR3 size: 11 residues. Germline V gene lookup returns CDR1 MNHEY and CDR2 SVGAGI. The CDR3 reads CASSEGVTQYF. The DNA for the CDR3 is TGTGCCAGCAGTGAGGGGGTGACCCAGTACTTC.

This chain links TRBV7-6 with TRBJ1-3, with D perhaps matching TRBD1 (5 bases). Germline V gene sequence: CDR1 SGHVS, CDR2 FNYEAQ. With 1 base removed from V and 4 bases from J, the gap between germline ends came to 11 bases. This CDR3 comprises 15 residues. CDR3 bases: TGTGCCAGCAGCTTAGTGGCAGGGCCCGGAAACACCATATATTTT. It is translated as CASSLVAGPGNTIYF.

The table lists this clone with a few counts. The chain joins TRBV2 to TRBJ1-5; D remains ambiguous. V shed 3 bases and J shed 4 bases, with 7 bases lying between them. The germline V gene encodes CDR1 SNHLY and CDR2 FYNNEI. The CDR3 consists of 13 residues. The CDR3 nucleotides read TGTGCCAGCAGTGAGGGTCGAAATCAGCCCCAGCATTTT. Amino acids: CASSEGRNQPQHF.

The rearrangement links TRBV11-1 to TRBJ2-3; D is possibly TRBD2 (6 bases). This CDR3 comprises 16 residues. The V gene's germline CDR1 is SGHAT and CDR2 FQDESV (reference sequence). Deletions cut 3 bases from V and 6 bases from J, with 19 bases between. The CDR3 DNA reads as TGTGCCAGCAGCTTGGTACCGGGAGTAACGGTGGATACGCAGTATTTT. Its protein product is CASSLVPGVTVDTQYF. The full variable domain, in which reference TRBV11-1 and TRBJ2-3 provide the parts outside the CDR3, is EAEVAQSPRYKITEKSQAVAFWCDPISGHATLYWYRQILGQGPELLVQFQDESVVDDSQLPKDRFSAERLKGVDSTLKIQPAELGDSAMYLCASSLVPGVTVDTQYFGPGTRLTVL.

V and J are TRBV7-8 and TRBJ1-5; D gene unclear. Germline V gene sequence: CDR1 SGHVS, CDR2 FQNEAQ. V was trimmed by 3 bases and J by 0 bases, leaving 0 bases between them. The CDR3 spans 12 residues. CDR3 residues: CASSFSNQPQHF. DNA for the CDR3: TGTGCCAGCAGCTTTAGCAATCAGCCCCAGCATTTT.

The J gene is TRBJ1-1, the V gene TRBV7-9, with 12 bases matching TRBD1. Losses at the gene ends were 4 bases for V and 5 bases for J; bases not matched to a gene: 11. Germline assignment: CDR1 SEHNR and CDR2 FQNEAQ (reference sequence). The CDR3 is 17 residues long. This CDR3 reads CASSSRRDRGRGTEAFF. DNA of the CDR3: TGTGCCAGCAGCTCCCGGAGGGACAGGGGGCGGGGTACTGAAGCTTTCTTT.

The chain couples TRBV5-1 to TRBJ1-4; no clear D. Germline CDR1 SGHRS, CDR2 YFSETQ. CDR3 length equals 13 residues. Trimming left V 7 bases short and J 4 bases short, with 11 bases between. This CDR3 is CASRGVVNEKLFF. The CDR3 DNA follows: TGCGCCAGCCGTGGTGTCGTTAATGAAAAACTGTTTTTT.

This sequence joins TRBV6-1 and TRBJ2-1, with D possibly called TRBD1 or TRBD2 (5 bases each). Germline loops: CDR1 MNHNS, CDR2 SASEGT. The V end lost 6 bases, the J end lost 7 bases, and 13 bases lay between the germline ends. This CDR3 region has 13 residues. CDR3 protein: CASRAGTKNEQFF. The CDR3 nucleotides read TGTGCCAGCAGGGCCGGGACCAAGAATGAGCAGTTCTTC.

The rearrangement uses TRBV7-3 and TRBJ2-2; no clear D gene. This CDR3 contains 15 residues. The germline V gene has CDR1 SGHTA and CDR2 FQGTGA. The V and J ends lost 8 bases and 0 bases respectively, with 13 bases between them. The CDR3 protein is CASRGTTANTGELFF. CDR3 in DNA: TGTGCCAGCCGCGGAACCACAGCGAACACCGGGGAGCTGTTTTTT. The variable domain in full, completed from reference TRBV7-3 and TRBJ2-2, reads GAGVSQTPSNKVTEKGKYVELRCDPISGHTALYWYRQSLGQGPEFLIYFQGTGAADDSGLPNDRFFAVRPEGSVSTLKIQRTERGDSAVYLCASRGTTANTGELFFGEGSRLTVL.

This clone was picked up a small number of times. V gene TRBV19 combines with J gene TRBJ1-5; a possible D gene is TRBD1 (6 bases). Germline V gene data show CDR1 as LNHDA and CDR2 as SQIVND (reference sequence). V lost 2 bases and J lost 1, with 15 bases in between. The CDR3 loop spans 17 amino acids. The CDR3 loop reads CASSILVEQGSNQPQHF. Written as DNA, the CDR3 is TGTGCCAGTAGTATACTGGTGGAGCAGGGGAGCAATCAGCCCCAGCATTTT.

The chain is built from TRBV9 and TRBJ2-7; the D is unclear. The germline V gene encodes CDR1 SGDLS and CDR2 YYNGEE. V lost 4 bases to trimming and J lost 0 bases, with 11 bases between them. The CDR3 totals 14 residues. In DNA, the CDR3 is TGTGCCAGCAGCCCTCGGCCGAGCTCCTACGAGCAGTACTTC. Translation: CASSPRPSSYEQYF.